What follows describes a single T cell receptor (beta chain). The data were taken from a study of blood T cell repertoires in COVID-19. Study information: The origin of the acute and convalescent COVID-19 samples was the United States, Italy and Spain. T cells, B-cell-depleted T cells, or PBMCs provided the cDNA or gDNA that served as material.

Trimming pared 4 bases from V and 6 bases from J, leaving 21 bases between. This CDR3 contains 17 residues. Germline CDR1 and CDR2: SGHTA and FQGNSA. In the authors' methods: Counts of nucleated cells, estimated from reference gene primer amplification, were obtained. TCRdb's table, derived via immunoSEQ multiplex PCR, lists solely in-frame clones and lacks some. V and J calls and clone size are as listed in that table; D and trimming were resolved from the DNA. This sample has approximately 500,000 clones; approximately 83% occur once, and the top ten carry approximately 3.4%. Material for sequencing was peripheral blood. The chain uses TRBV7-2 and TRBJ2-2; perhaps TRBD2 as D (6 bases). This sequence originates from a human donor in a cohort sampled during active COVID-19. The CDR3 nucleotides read TGTGCCAGCAGCTGGGTGGCCTCCGGGACTGAGGCCGGGGAGCTGTTTTTT. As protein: CASSWVASGTEAGELFF.